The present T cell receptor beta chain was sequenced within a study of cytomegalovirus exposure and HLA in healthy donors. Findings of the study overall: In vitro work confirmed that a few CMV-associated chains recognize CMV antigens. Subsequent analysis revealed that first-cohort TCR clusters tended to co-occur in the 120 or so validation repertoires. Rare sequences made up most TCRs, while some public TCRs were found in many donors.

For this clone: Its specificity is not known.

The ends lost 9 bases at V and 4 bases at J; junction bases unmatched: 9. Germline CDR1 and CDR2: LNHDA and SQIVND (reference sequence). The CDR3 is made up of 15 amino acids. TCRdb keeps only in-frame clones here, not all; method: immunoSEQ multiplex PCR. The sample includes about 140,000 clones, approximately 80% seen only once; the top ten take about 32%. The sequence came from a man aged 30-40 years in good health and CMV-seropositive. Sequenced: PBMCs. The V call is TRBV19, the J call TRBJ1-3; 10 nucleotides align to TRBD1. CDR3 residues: CASEGQGVAGNTIYF. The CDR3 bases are TGTGCCAGCGAAGGACAGGGGGTTGCAGGAAACACCATATATTTT.